A selection of T cell receptor beta chains follows, all from one sample in a study of early stage breast cancer tumors. Libraries were prepared by immunoSEQ multiplex PCR; TCRdb keeps only in-frame clonotypes and omits some of them. The sample consists of more than 12,000 clones, around 85% of them appearing once. What was sequenced was normal breast tissue next to the tumor. The receptor set was obtained from a young adult with breast cancer. Each CDR3 is given with its conserved first and last residue. Fields, in order: clone size, J gene, V gene, D gene, CDR3 DNA, CDR3 protein. The D gene is left open where the match is weak. Size values are once, few and many counts, or a class for expanded clones, and some rows have none.

abundance: -
j_gene: TRBJ1-6
v_gene: TRBV7-9
d_gene: -
CDR3nt: TGTGCCAGCAGAACGGGGGGGCCCGCAGGGTCGCCACCCCTCCACTTT
CDR3aa: CASRTGGPAGSPPLHF

abundance: -
j_gene: TRBJ1-6
v_gene: TRBV21-1
d_gene: -
CDR3nt: TGTGCCAGCAGCAAAGGGAAGACAGGGAACTACCCACCCCTCCACTTT
CDR3aa: CASSKGKTGNYPPLHF

abundance: -
j_gene: TRBJ2-5
v_gene: TRBV5-1
d_gene: TRBD1
CDR3nt: TGCGCCAGCGGGGCGACAGGGGTCCAGGAGACCCAGTACTTC
CDR3aa: CASGATGVQETQYF

abundance: few
j_gene: TRBJ2-2
v_gene: TRBV14
d_gene: -
CDR3nt: TGTGCCAGCAGCCCCTCGTTGGCCGGGGAGCTGTTTTTT
CDR3aa: CASSPSLAGELFF

abundance: -
j_gene: TRBJ1-4
v_gene: TRBV29-1
d_gene: TRBD1
CDR3nt: TGCAGCGCCAGAGGGGGCCCCAACCAACTGTTTTTT
CDR3aa: CSARGGPNQLFF

abundance: -
j_gene: TRBJ1-1
v_gene: TRBV6-5
d_gene: TRBD1
CDR3nt: TGTGCCAGCAGTTACTCGAACAGGGGGCTTACTGAAGCTTTCTTT
CDR3aa: CASSYSNRGLTEAFF

abundance: -
j_gene: TRBJ2-7
v_gene: TRBV18
d_gene: -
CDR3nt: TGTGCCAGCTCACCACAGGGCGAGGTTTGGGGCTACGAGCAGTACTTC
CDR3aa: CASSPQGEVWGYEQYF

abundance: once
j_gene: TRBJ1-1
v_gene: TRBV15
d_gene: -
CDR3nt: TGTGCCACCAGCAGATTGGGGACTGACCTGAACACTGAAGCTTTCTTT
CDR3aa: CATSRLGTDLNTEAFF

abundance: -
j_gene: TRBJ1-5
v_gene: TRBV19
d_gene: -
CDR3nt: TGTGCCAGTAGTCCCTCTCTGACAGGTCCTAATCAGCCCCAGCATTTT
CDR3aa: CASSPSLTGPNQPQHF

abundance: -
j_gene: TRBJ1-1
v_gene: TRBV10-3
d_gene: -
CDR3nt: TGTGCCATCAGTCCCGACCCGGAGGGCACTGAAGCTTTCTTT
CDR3aa: CAISPDPEGTEAFF

abundance: -
j_gene: TRBJ1-2
v_gene: TRBV20-1
d_gene: -
CDR3nt: TGCAGCTCTCACCAGTTCGGTGGCTACACCTTC
CDR3aa: CSSHQFGGYTF

abundance: -
j_gene: TRBJ2-1
v_gene: TRBV11-2
d_gene: -
CDR3nt: TGTGCCAGCAGCTTAGCCGGTAGACACAATGAGCAGTTCTTC
CDR3aa: CASSLAGRHNEQFF

abundance: -
j_gene: TRBJ2-1
v_gene: TRBV6-4
d_gene: TRBD2
CDR3nt: TGTGCCAGCAGTGACTCGGCTAGCGGGAGTAATGAGCAGTTCTTC
CDR3aa: CASSDSASGSNEQFF

abundance: -
j_gene: TRBJ1-3
v_gene: TRBV6-5
d_gene: -
CDR3nt: TGTGCCAGCAAGAGAGGGACGGAAACAACCATATATTTT
CDR3aa: CASKRGTETTIYF

abundance: few
j_gene: TRBJ2-7
v_gene: TRBV6-5
d_gene: -
CDR3nt: TGTGCCAGCAGTTTCGCCGGTGGGGGCTGGGGCTACGAGCAGTACTTC
CDR3aa: CASSFAGGGWGYEQYF

abundance: -
j_gene: TRBJ2-1
v_gene: TRBV29-1
d_gene: -
CDR3nt: TGCAGCGTCCTAGTCATTTTCTACAATGAGCAGTTCTTC
CDR3aa: CSVLVIFYNEQFF

abundance: -
j_gene: TRBJ2-1
v_gene: TRBV15
d_gene: -
CDR3nt: TGTGCCACCAGCAGAGATCGAGCGACTAGGGATGAGCAGTTCTTC
CDR3aa: CATSRDRATRDEQFF

abundance: -
j_gene: TRBJ1-1
v_gene: TRBV7-9
d_gene: -
CDR3nt: TGTGCCAGCAGCTTAGCGGGACACACTGAAGCTTTCTTT
CDR3aa: CASSLAGHTEAFF

abundance: few
j_gene: TRBJ1-1
v_gene: TRBV5-1
d_gene: -
CDR3nt: TGCGCCAGCAGCTCCTCAGGGGAAACTGAAGCTTTCTTT
CDR3aa: CASSSSGETEAFF

abundance: -
j_gene: TRBJ2-7
v_gene: TRBV5-4
d_gene: -
CDR3nt: TGTGCCAGCAGGCCCGACGTCACAGTGAGCTACGAGCAGTACTTC
CDR3aa: CASRPDVTVSYEQYF

abundance: -
j_gene: TRBJ1-4
v_gene: TRBV6-1
d_gene: -
CDR3nt: TGTGCCAGCAGTTGGACAGCGGGGGATGAAAAACTGTTTTTT
CDR3aa: CASSWTAGDEKLFF